A selection of T cell receptor beta chains follows, all from one sample in a study of blood T cell repertoires in COVID-19. Some clones are missing from TCRdb's copy, which holds only in-frame ones; the method was immunoSEQ multiplex PCR. The table includes more than 70,000 clones, 65% to 90% detected once. Sequenced sample: peripheral blood. The receptors were sampled from a woman older than 75 with acute or convalescent COVID-19. Each CDR3 is given with its conserved first and last residue. A D gene is named only where the DNA matches it firmly. For some rows the clone size is stated as once, few or many, or as a class when expanded; others skip it.

V	size	J	D	CDR3	DNA
TRBV2	.	TRBJ1-1	.	CASSGTAYSTEAFF	TGTGCCAGCAGTGGGACAGCGTACTCGACTGAAGCTTTCTTT
TRBV10-3	.	TRBJ2-7	TRBD1	CAISDFRQGAYSYEQYF	TGTGCCATCAGTGATTTCCGACAGGGGGCCTACTCCTACGAGCAGTACTTC
TRBV5-4	.	TRBJ2-5	TRBD2	CASRKTGAGGLETQYF	TGTGCCAGCAGAAAAACGGGAGCGGGGGGGCTGGAGACCCAGTACTTC
TRBV5-1	.	TRBJ1-1	.	CASSLPGRGNTEAFF	TGCGCCAGCAGCCTACCTGGACGGGGGAACACTGAAGCTTTCTTT
TRBV5-1	.	TRBJ2-2	TRBD1	CASSVTGGSGELFF	TGCGCCAGCAGCGTGACAGGGGGCTCCGGGGAGCTGTTTTTT
TRBV6-5	once	TRBJ2-7	.	CASSQIYEQYF	TGTGCCAGCAGCCAAATTTACGAGCAGTACTTC
TRBV19	once	TRBJ2-3	TRBD2	CASRRLAGNTDTQYF	TGTGCCAGTAGACGACTAGCGGGGAACACAGATACGCAGTATTTT
TRBV5-5	.	TRBJ1-1	.	CASSWRETEAFF	TGTGCCAGCAGCTGGAGAGAAACTGAAGCTTTCTTT
TRBV5-1	.	TRBJ2-1	.	CASSLEAGYNEQFF	TGCGCCAGCAGCTTGGAGGCAGGCTACAATGAGCAGTTCTTC
TRBV24-1	few	TRBJ1-4	TRBD1	CATSDPGQGAANEKLFF	TGTGCCACCAGTGACCCGGGACAGGGGGCAGCTAATGAAAAACTGTTTTTT